This paragraph reports one TCR beta chain. Its antigen is still unknown. Sequenced by immunoSEQ multiplex PCR; TCRdb stores in-frame clones only, minus some. The sample has more than 20,000 clones; over 70% are singletons. Related graft donors supplied nonmyeloablative bone marrow transplants, and mixed chimerism was transient. Thawed PBMCs were FACS-sorted into unstimulated CD4+CD25+CD127- regulatory T cells, CD4+CD25- non-regulatory cells, CD4 and CD8 cells. CDR1 is SEHNR and CDR2 is FQNEAQ in the germline V gene (reference sequence). Trimming removed 6 bases from V and 6 bases from J; junction bases left unmatched: 16. The CDR3 is 16 amino acids. This sample stems from a study of Tregs in tolerant kidney transplant recipients. The study's findings and limits: The small number of patients limits these findings pending further validation. Biological reproducibility was not directly addressed in this study.

The clonotype originates from a human patient who received a combined kidney and bone marrow transplant. The graft donor may have contributed some T cells. Sequencing used CD8+ T cells from blood (PBMCs), obtained 6 months after the transplant. The chain employs TRBV7-9 and TRBJ1-2; 7 positions match TRBD1. This CDR3 is CASSSVYTGARDGYTF. The CDR3 nucleotides read TGTGCCAGCAGTTCAGTATATACAGGGGCGAGGGATGGCTACACCTTC.